Presented here are 29 T cell receptor beta chains from one specimen sequenced in a study of technical replicates of blood from a few donors. Some clones are missing from TCRdb's copy, which holds only in-frame ones; the method was immunoSEQ multiplex PCR. The sample has 76,000 or so clones; roughly nine tenths are singletons. The sample was T cells isolated from PBMCs. These receptors were obtained from a human donor in good health.

This sequence joins TRBV9 and TRBJ2-5; 8 positions match TRBD2. Trimming cost V 2 bases and J 2 bases; bases outside gene matches: 8. Germline V gene sequence: CDR1 SGDLS, CDR2 YYNGEE. CDR3 size: 16 residues. CDR3 sequence reads: CASSVSVAGSQETQYF. Written as DNA, the CDR3 is TGTGCCAGCAGCGTTAGTGTAGCGGGATCGCAAGAGACCCAGTACTTC. The variable domain in full, completed from reference TRBV9 and TRBJ2-5, reads DSGVTQTPKHLITATGQRVTLRCSPRSGDLSVYWYQQSLDQGLQFLIQYYNGEERAKGNILERFSAQQFPDLHSELNLSSLELGDSALYFCASSVSVAGSQETQYFGPGTRLLVL.

The CDR3: CASSWERGTDTQYF. In DNA, the CDR3 is TGCGCCAGCAGCTGGGAGCGGGGTACAGATACGCAGTATTTT. The genes are TRBV5-1 and TRBJ2-3, with 7 bases aligning to TRBD2. V was clipped by 3 bases and J by 3 bases; unmatched bases: 4. CDR1 SGHRS and CDR2 YFSETQ come from the germline V gene. The CDR3 consists of 14 residues. Drawing the rest from reference TRBV5-1 and TRBJ2-3, the complete variable domain is KAGVTQTPRYLIKTRGQQVTLSCSPISGHRSVSWYQQTPGQGLQFLFEYFSETQRNKGNFPGRFSGRQFSNSRSEMNVSTLELGDSALYLCASSWERGTDTQYFGPGTRLTVL.

This clone was seen a single time. J is TRBJ2-7 and V is TRBV11-2; tentatively, D is TRBD1 (6 bases). Trimming took off 4 bases at V and 3 bases at J, with 10 bases between the two ends. Per germline, CDR1 SGHAT and CDR2 FQNNGV. This CDR3 contains 13 residues. The CDR3 DNA is TGTGCCAGCAGCTCAACACAGGGCTACGAGCAGTACTTC. It specifies CASSSTQGYEQYF.

V usage is TRBV29-1 and J usage is TRBJ1-2, with TRBD1 as a possible D gene (5 bases). CDR1 is SQVTM, CDR2 ANQGSEA, per germline. Trimming took off 3 bases at V and 4 bases at J, with 21 bases between the two ends. This CDR3 is 16 amino acids long. CDR3 in DNA: TGCAGCGTTGACCGAACAACAGCAGGGTTGGTCTATGGCTACACCTTC. Protein sequence: CSVDRTTAGLVYGYTF.

The V and J genes are TRBV6-6 and TRBJ2-3; the match to TRBD2 covers 13 bases. Looked up from germline, CDR1 is MNHNY and CDR2 is SVGAGI (reference sequence). This CDR3 contains 15 residues. V shed 6 bases and J 7 bases; nucleotides not matched to a gene: 7. The CDR3 nucleotides are TGTGCCAGCAGGGGGACTAGCGGGGCTCTTTATACGCAGTATTTT. Protein: CASRGTSGALYTQYF.

This chain connects TRBV7-9 to TRBJ2-5; TRBD1 is a possible D gene (5 bases). The CDR3 covers 12 residues. Germline V CDR1 and CDR2: SEHNR, FQNEAQ (reference sequence). Here the CDR3 DNA reads TGTGCGATAGGACATAGTCAAGAGACCCAGTACTTC. Protein: CAIGHSQETQYF.

The rearrangement uses TRBV5-1 and TRBJ2-7; 7 bases are shared with TRBD2. Germline CDR1 reads SGHRS; CDR2 reads YFSETQ. With V trimmed by 0 bases and J by 4 bases, 7 bases remained unmatched. The CDR3 contains 15 residues. The CDR3, as DNA: TGCGCCAGCAGCTTGGACGGCGGGGGTTATTACGAGCAGTACTTC. Translated: CASSLDGGGYYEQYF.

For the CDR3, the DNA is TGTGCCAGCAGCTTAGCGGAGAGGTCACCCCTCCACTTT. Translated: CASSLAERSPLHF. The V call is TRBV7-9, the J call TRBJ1-6, with D unresolved. V was cut by 0 bases and J by 10 bases, with 7 bases left in between. The CDR3 runs 13 residues. Germline lookup yields CDR1 SEHNR and CDR2 FQNEAQ (reference sequence).

V gene TRBV4-1 combines with J gene TRBJ2-7; the match to TRBD2 covers 8 bases. The germline gives CDR1 MGHRA, CDR2 YSYEKL. V shed 2 bases, J shed 3 bases, and the junction held 9 bases outside the gene matches. The CDR3 extends over 16 amino acids. The CDR3 region is CASSQPTSGTYYEQYF. CDR3 nucleotide sequence: TGCGCCAGCAGCCAACCTACTAGCGGAACCTACTACGAGCAGTACTTC.

The V call is TRBV11-3, the J call TRBJ2-2; 12 bases align to TRBD2. Trimming cost V 0 bases and J 5 bases; bases outside gene matches: 4. CDR1 is SGHNT, CDR2 YENEEA, per germline. The CDR3 contains 17 residues. The CDR3 sequence is CASSLELAGGSTGELFF. For the CDR3, the DNA is TGTGCCAGCAGCTTAGAACTAGCGGGGGGTTCTACCGGGGAGCTGTTTTTT.

The chain joins TRBV27 to TRBJ2-7, with a tentative D call TRBD2 (6 bases). The CDR3 has 14 residues. Germline V gene lookup returns CDR1 MNHEY and CDR2 SMNVEV (reference sequence). V shed 2 bases and J shed 0 bases, with 8 bases lying between them. CDR3 residues: CASSLAGRSYEQYF. CDR3 in DNA: TGTGCCAGCAGTTTAGCGGGGCGCTCCTACGAGCAGTACTTC.

V gene TRBV6-5 combines with J gene TRBJ1-5, with TRBD1 matching 8 bases. Germline CDR1 is MNHEY and CDR2 is SVGAGI. The CDR3 is 15 amino acids. The V gene end was trimmed by 0 bases and the J gene end by 4 bases; junction bases not matched to a gene: 2. In DNA, the CDR3 is TGTGCCAGCAGTTACTCCTACAGGGGGAATCAGCCCCAGCATTTT. It is translated as CASSYSYRGNQPQHF.

This chain links TRBV19 with TRBJ1-2; 7 bases map to TRBD1. The CDR3 extends over 16 amino acids. Trimming took 9 bases from V and 0 from J; bases not matched to a gene: 13. From germline, CDR1 is LNHDA and CDR2 SQIVND (reference sequence). The CDR3 coding sequence is TGTGCCAGCAGTTTGACAGGGAGCGTTGCTAACTATGGCTACACCTTC. It specifies CASSLTGSVANYGYTF. The variable domain in full, completed from reference TRBV19 and TRBJ1-2, reads DGGITQSPKYLFRKEGQNVTLSCEQNLNHDAMYWYRQDPGQGLRLIYYSQIVNDFQKGDIAEGYSVSREKKESFPLTVTSAQKNPTAFYLCASSLTGSVANYGYTFGSGTRLTVV.

In nucleotides, the CDR3 is TGTGCCAGCAGTCTACCCGGACAGGCCCCCCAAGAGACCCAGTACTTC. Its translation: CASSLPGQAPQETQYF. The chain employs TRBV28 and TRBJ2-5, with 7 nucleotides matching TRBD1. This CDR3 has 16 amino acids. From germline, CDR1 is MDHEN and CDR2 SYDVKM. Trimming took 5 bases from V and 1 from J; bases not matched to a gene: 10.

V and J are TRBV6-6 and TRBJ1-1; no reliable D call. This CDR3 region has 14 residues. In germline, CDR1 is MNHNY, CDR2 SVGAGI (reference sequence). Trimming cost V 3 bases and J 0 bases, with 8 bases left between them. As DNA, the CDR3 is TGTGCCAGCAGTTATGGCAGATTGAACACTGAAGCTTTCTTT. It is translated as CASSYGRLNTEAFF.

The gene calls are TRBV27 and TRBJ2-1; D perhaps matches TRBD1 (6 bases). Germline CDR1 is MNHEY and CDR2 is SMNVEV (reference sequence). Trimming removed 0 bases from V and 6 bases from J, with 15 bases in between. This CDR3 spans 16 amino acids. This chain's CDR3 is CASSLSNRVVLNEQFF. The DNA for the CDR3 is TGTGCCAGCAGTTTATCTAACAGGGTAGTCCTCAATGAGCAGTTCTTC.

The rearrangement links TRBV6-1 to TRBJ1-2, with 7 positions matching TRBD1. The CDR3 spans 13 residues. Germline V CDR1 and CDR2: MNHNS, SASEGT. J gave up 4 bases and V 7 bases, and 6 bases lay outside the gene matches. The CDR3 protein is CASISTGTYGYTF. Here the CDR3 DNA reads TGTGCCAGCATATCGACAGGGACCTATGGCTACACCTTC.

This clone was found once. The chain uses TRBV9 and TRBJ1-5; 7 nucleotides line up with TRBD1. V lost 3 bases, J lost 4 bases, and 7 bases stayed unmatched. The germline CDR1 and CDR2 sequences are SGDLS and YYNGEE. This CDR3 comprises 15 residues. CDR3 bases: TGTGCCAGCAGCGCCTACGACAGGGATAATCAGCCCCAGCATTTT. It specifies CASSAYDRDNQPQHF.

The chain uses TRBV28 and TRBJ2-7; TRBD1 might be the D (7 bases). The CDR3 has 13 residues. With 7 bases removed from V and 3 bases from J, the gap between germline ends came to 13 bases. Germline V CDR1 and CDR2: MDHEN, SYDVKM. As DNA, the CDR3 is TGTGCCAGCAACCCAGGGGGGTTCTACGAGCAGTACTTC. Protein sequence: CASNPGGFYEQYF.

The rearrangement uses TRBV16 and TRBJ1-5, with 9 bases aligning to TRBD1. V lost 3 bases to trimming and J lost 7 bases; unmatched junction nucleotides: 4. The CDR3 extends over 14 amino acids. Germline V gene data show CDR1 as KGHSY and CDR2 as FQNENV. The CDR3 nucleotides read TGTGCCAGCAGCCAGGACAGGGGAAGACAGCCCCAGCATTTT. Translated: CASSQDRGRQPQHF.

The chain employs TRBV5-1 and TRBJ2-5; D is ambiguous. This CDR3 has 14 amino acids. CDR1 SGHRS and CDR2 YFSETQ come from the germline V gene. V lost 0 bases and J 3 bases, leaving 9 bases between the germline ends. CDR3 in amino acids: CASSLAWAEETQYF. CDR3 DNA: TGCGCCAGCAGCTTGGCCTGGGCAGAAGAGACCCAGTACTTC. The complete variable domain, with remaining parts taken from reference TRBV5-1 and TRBJ2-5, reads KAGVTQTPRYLIKTRGQQVTLSCSPISGHRSVSWYQQTPGQGLQFLFEYFSETQRNKGNFPGRFSGRQFSNSRSEMNVSTLELGDSALYLCASSLAWAEETQYFGPGTRLLVL.

J is TRBJ2-2 and V is TRBV5-1; TRBD1 might be the D (5 bases). Per germline, CDR1 SGHRS and CDR2 YFSETQ. V shed 0 bases and J shed 1 base, with 7 bases lying between them. The CDR3 loop spans 15 amino acids. CDR3 sequence: CASSLVGENTGELFF. The CDR3 DNA reads as TGCGCCAGCAGCTTGGTAGGGGAGAACACCGGGGAGCTGTTTTTT.

The genes are TRBV6-1 and TRBJ2-1; 10 bases map to TRBD1. J was trimmed by 5 bases and V by 4 bases; bases with no gene match: 2. The CDR3 is made up of 14 amino acids. Germline V gene sequence: CDR1 MNHNS, CDR2 SASEGT. CDR3 nucleotide sequence: TGTGCCAGCAGTGCCGGGACAGGGGACAATGAGCAGTTCTTC. Residues: CASSAGTGDNEQFF.

This chain uses TRBV18 with TRBJ2-2; 7 bases match TRBD1. In germline, CDR1 is KGHSH, CDR2 LQKENI. The CDR3 totals 18 residues. The junction had 13 bases not matched to a gene; V was cut back by 1 base and J by 5 bases. CDR3 nucleotide sequence: TGTGCCAGCTCACCACAGCGACAGGGCATCTATTCAACCGGGGAGCTGTTTTTT. The encoded protein is CASSPQRQGIYSTGELFF.

The rearrangement joins TRBV6-1 to TRBJ1-1, with D uncertain. Trimming stripped 4 bases from V and 1 base from J, with 22 bases between. The CDR3 runs to 18 residues. Germline CDR1 MNHNS, CDR2 SASEGT. CDR3 residues: CASSGSSMGWAGNTEAFF. CDR3 coding DNA: TGTGCCAGCAGTGGGTCCTCCATGGGATGGGCGGGGAACACTGAAGCTTTCTTT.

The rearrangement links TRBV11-2 to TRBJ1-5; no clear D gene. Germline V gives CDR1 SGHAT, CDR2 FQNNGV. Trimming took off 0 bases at V and 1 base at J, with 7 bases between the two ends. This CDR3 spans 15 amino acids. CDR3 sequence reads: CASSLDSGSNQPQHF. In nucleotides, the CDR3 is TGTGCCAGCAGCTTAGATAGCGGAAGCAATCAGCCCCAGCATTTT.

The rearrangement joins TRBV28 to TRBJ1-4, with D possibly TRBD1 on 5 matching bases. The CDR3 runs 12 residues. Germline values: CDR1 MDHEN, CDR2 SYDVKM. Trimming shortened V by 5 bases and J by 14 bases, and 15 bases separated the two germline ends. The CDR3 reads CASSPGYLSLFF. CDR3 bases: TGTGCCAGCAGTCCAGGGTACCTTAGCCTGTTTTTT.

Here the CDR3 DNA reads TGTGCCAGCAGCTTGAGCGGGGCCTTGACAGATACGCAGTATTTT. This gives the protein CASSLSGALTDTQYF. The chain joins TRBV7-6 to TRBJ2-3; 7 positions agree with TRBD2. The CDR3 is 15 residues long. Germline V gene lookup returns CDR1 SGHVS and CDR2 FNYEAQ. The trim removed 3 bases at V and 3 bases at J, leaving 6 bases unmatched.

This clone has a handful of counts. The V and J genes are TRBV11-3 and TRBJ1-6; D gene uncertain. Trimming pared 1 base from V and 8 bases from J, leaving 12 bases between. The germline V gene has CDR1 SGHNT and CDR2 YENEEA. The CDR3 totals 15 residues. CDR3 DNA: TGTGCCAGCAGCTTAGGAGCCCTGAGTTATTCACCCCTCCACTTT. Protein sequence: CASSLGALSYSPLHF.